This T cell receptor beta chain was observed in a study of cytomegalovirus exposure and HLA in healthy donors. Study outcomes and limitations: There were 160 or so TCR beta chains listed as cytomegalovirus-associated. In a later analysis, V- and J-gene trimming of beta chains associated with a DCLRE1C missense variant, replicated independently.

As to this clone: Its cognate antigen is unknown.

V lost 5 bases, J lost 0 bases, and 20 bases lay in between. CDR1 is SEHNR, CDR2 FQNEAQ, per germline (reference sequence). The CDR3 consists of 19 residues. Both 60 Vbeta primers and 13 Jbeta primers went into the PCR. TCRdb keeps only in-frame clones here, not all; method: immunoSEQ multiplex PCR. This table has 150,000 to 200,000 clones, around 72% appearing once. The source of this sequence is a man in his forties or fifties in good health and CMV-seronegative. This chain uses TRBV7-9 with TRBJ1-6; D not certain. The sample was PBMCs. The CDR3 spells CASSLSVATTFSYNSPLHF. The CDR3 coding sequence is TGTGCCAGCAGCCTAAGCGTGGCCACTACTTTCTCCTATAATTCACCCCTCCACTTT. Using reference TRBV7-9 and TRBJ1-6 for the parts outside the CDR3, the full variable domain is DTGVSQNPRHKITKRGQNVTFRCDPISEHNRLYWYRQTLGQGPEFLTYFQNEAQLEKSRLLSDRFSAERPKGSFSTLEIQRTEQGDSAMYLCASSLSVATTFSYNSPLHFGNGTRLTVT.